This TCR beta chain appears in the sequencing data of a study of OX40 agonist ivuxolimab in advanced cancers. For the study at large: Melanoma, hepatocellular carcinoma, head and neck or renal cell cancer occurred in dose-escalation patients.

Using immunoSEQ multiplex PCR, the repertoire was profiled, and TCRdb retains in-frame clones only, with some absent. The table lists about 69,000 clones, 90% of them singletons. The CDR3 loop spans 16 amino acids. Deletions cut 3 bases from V and 5 bases from J, with 19 bases between. In germline, CDR1 is SGHTA, CDR2 FQGNSA. Here the sequenced sample was CD4+ or CD8+ T cells sorted from blood, taken in a trial of the OX40 agonist ivuxolimab. This sequence joins TRBV7-2 and TRBJ2-5; D may correspond to TRBD1 or TRBD2 (6 bases each). This sequence was found in an adult with an advanced solid tumor such as melanoma, head and neck, liver or kidney cancer. The CDR3 region has the DNA TGTGCCAGCAGCTTCCGGACTAAGGGGGGTTTGGAGACCCAGTACTTC. It yields the protein CASSFRTKGGLETQYF.